The subject of this entry is one T cell receptor (beta chain). This sample is part of a study of blood T cell repertoires in COVID-19. Study details: Whether acute or convalescent, the COVID-19 samples came from the United States, Italy and Spain. Sources were T cells, B-cell-depleted T cells, or PBMCs; the material itself was cDNA or gDNA.

Original processing methods: Counts of nucleated cells, estimated from reference gene primer amplification, were obtained. Sequenced by immunoSEQ multiplex PCR; TCRdb stores in-frame clones only, minus some. V, J and clone size are those of that table, while D and trimming were read from the DNA. The sample carries approximately 100,000 clones, about 89% recorded once. The CDR3 totals 13 residues. Trimming removed 3 bases at V and 4 bases at J, with 9 bases between. Germline V gene sequence: CDR1 SGHTA, CDR2 FQGNSA. The chain has TRBV7-2 and TRBJ2-5; D is ambiguous. The receptor was derived from a man aged 45-60 years with acute or convalescent COVID-19. Sequenced: peripheral blood. CDR3 bases: TGTGCCAGCAGCTTCCGCAGAGGAGAGACCCAGTACTTC. Amino acid sequence: CASSFRRGETQYF.